The 24 T cell receptor beta chains below come from one sample, sequenced in a study of blood T cells in healthy people across ages. Sample-barcoded 5' priming and a J-beta primer mix drove a second PCR of about 6 to 12 cycles. Each CDR3 protein is one row after TCRdb ran MiXCR on the 5' RACE reads. In the table there are about 720,000 distinct CDR3 sequences, around a quarter of which are singletons. Another study also made use of these data, one on T cells of mothers and their children.

Sequencing was done on a sample of blood. These receptors were obtained from a boy between 10 and 17 years old in good health.

The CDR3 DNA is TGTGCCAGCAGTTCCGGGACTACCCACAATGAGCAGTTCTTC. It translates to CASSSGTTHNEQFF. V and J are TRBV9 and TRBJ2-1, with 7 bases aligning to TRBD2. The CDR3 loop spans 14 amino acids. Germline CDR1 is SGDLS and CDR2 is YYNGEE. J was trimmed by 5 bases and V by 5 bases; bases with no gene match: 7. Full variable domain (missing parts from reference TRBV9 and TRBJ2-1): DSGVTQTPKHLITATGQRVTLRCSPRSGDLSVYWYQQSLDQGLQFLIQYYNGEERAKGNILERFSAQQFPDLHSELNLSSLELGDSALYFCASSSGTTHNEQFFGPGTRLTVL.

The table lists this clonotype with a few counts. The chain employs TRBV27 and TRBJ2-4; maybe TRBD2 (6 bases). The germline V gene encodes CDR1 MNHEY and CDR2 SMNVEV (reference sequence). The CDR3 spans 16 residues. This CDR3 is CASRAGLGLGKNIQYF. The CDR3 DNA is TGTGCAAGTCGGGCGGGGCTCGGGTTGGGCAAAAACATTCAGTACTTC.

Concerning this clonotype: The germline gene is not matched at one end of the junction; a read error may be the cause. J is TRBJ1-6 and V is TRBV7-9; possibly TRBD1 for D (5 bases). This CDR3 is built from 12 residues. Per germline, CDR1 SEHNR and CDR2 FQNEAQ (reference sequence). CDR3: CASGHSTSPLHF. In DNA, the CDR3 is TGCGCCAGTGGACACAGCACTTCACCCCTCCACTTT.

The chain combines TRBV2 with TRBJ2-1; D remains unclear. CDR1 is SNHLY, CDR2 FYNNEI, per germline. The CDR3 length is 13 residues. Trimming removed 5 bases from V and 5 bases from J, with 10 bases in between. CDR3 in DNA: TGTGCCAGCAGTCCTGACGTTGACAATGAGCAGTTCTTC. It is translated as CASSPDVDNEQFF.

Many counts were recorded for this clonotype. This chain uses TRBV27 with TRBJ1-5; D is perhaps TRBD1 (6 bases). Trimming stripped 3 bases from V and 7 bases from J, with 7 bases between. There are 12 residues in the CDR3. CDR1 and CDR2 (germline): MNHEY, SMNVEV (reference sequence). CDR3 amino acids: CASSFRGQPQHF. The CDR3 bases are TGTGCCAGCAGTTTCAGGGGACAGCCCCAGCATTTT.

This clonotype was recorded a few times. This rearrangement joins TRBV12-3 or TRBV12-4 to TRBJ1-3; D ambiguous. V lost 6 bases, J lost 0 bases, and 6 bases lay in between. This CDR3 region has 13 residues. For the CDR3, the DNA is TGTGCCAGCAGGCCGGGCTCTGGAAACACCATATATTTT. This encodes CASRPGSGNTIYF.

The chain is built from TRBV2 and TRBJ1-2; tentative D call: TRBD1 (5 bases). The CDR3 totals 15 residues. CDR1 and CDR2 from the germline V gene are SNHLY and FYNNEI. Trimming pared 5 bases from V and 6 bases from J, leaving 19 bases between. CDR3 loop: CASSFRDEETDGYTF. As DNA, the CDR3 is TGTGCCAGCAGTTTCCGGGACGAGGAAACGGATGGCTACACCTTC.

V gene TRBV6-4 combines with J gene TRBJ1-5; D remains ambiguous. Trimming removed 6 bases at V and 2 bases at J, with 11 bases between. The CDR3 runs 14 residues. Germline values: CDR1 MRHNA, CDR2 SNTAGT. The CDR3 sequence: CASSPDWGNQPQHF. DNA for the CDR3: TGTGCCAGCAGCCCGGACTGGGGCAATCAGCCCCAGCATTTT.

A few counts support this clonotype. The chain carries TRBV20-1 and TRBJ1-2; no reliable D call. The CDR3 has 14 residues. V lost 4 bases and J lost 5, with 17 bases in between. Germline V gene sequence: CDR1 DFQATT, CDR2 SNEGSKA (reference sequence). The CDR3 DNA reads as TGCAGTGCTAAAGGGCATACCTTAGGTTATGGCTACACCTTC. This encodes CSAKGHTLGYGYTF.

The chain employs TRBV28 and TRBJ2-1; tentatively, D is TRBD2 (7 bases). Germline V gene data show CDR1 as MDHEN and CDR2 as SYDVKM. The ends were cut back, 6 bases at V and 8 bases at J, with 23 bases in the middle. The CDR3 is 16 amino acids. CDR3 in amino acids: CASSHRGGTADYEQFF. CDR3 coding DNA: TGTGCCAGCAGCCACCGCGGGGGCACCGCGGACTATGAGCAGTTCTTC.

V is TRBV29-1 and J is TRBJ2-7, with D possibly TRBD1 on 6 matching bases. Germline V gene data show CDR1 as SQVTM and CDR2 as ANQGSEA. This CDR3 region has 12 residues. V lost 6 bases to trimming and J lost 0 bases, with 9 bases between them. Here the CDR3 DNA reads TGCAGCGTGAGGGACAACTCCTACGAGCAGTACTTC. As protein: CSVRDNSYEQYF.

The chain joins TRBV7-2 to TRBJ2-4; D is perhaps TRBD2 (6 bases). The CDR3 runs to 17 residues. The V end lost 1 base, the J end lost 0 bases, and 13 bases lay between the germline ends. The germline gives CDR1 SGHTA, CDR2 FQGNSA. CDR3 DNA sequence: TGTGCCAGCAGCTTAGTGAGCGGGCTCCTAGCCAAAAACATTCAGTACTTC. Its protein product is CASSLVSGLLAKNIQYF.

This chain uses TRBV4-3 with TRBJ2-1; TRBD1 agrees at 9 bases. The J call could be wrong; TRBJ2-7 is a better fit for the DNA end. The CDR3 length is 17 residues. Germline V lookup: CDR1 LGHNA, CDR2 YSLEER. CDR3: CASSQEVPGQGPHEQYF. The CDR3 coding sequence is TGCGCCAGCAGCCAAGAAGTCCCTGGACAGGGGCCCCACGAGCAGTACTTC.

This chain joins TRBV2 and TRBJ2-1; the D gene is possibly TRBD1 (6 bases). The CDR3 extends over 14 amino acids. The germline CDR1 and CDR2 sequences are SNHLY and FYNNEI. Trimming cost V 5 bases and J 7 bases, with 15 bases left between them. The CDR3 nucleotides read TGTGCCAGCAGTCCCGGGACATTGTCGAATGAGCAGTTCTTC. As protein: CASSPGTLSNEQFF.

This clonotype is a singleton in its sample. The chain joins TRBV27 to TRBJ2-6, with a weak D call TRBD2 (5 bases). Trimming pared 2 bases from V and 1 base from J, leaving 18 bases between. The CDR3 runs 19 residues. CDR1 and CDR2 (germline): MNHEY, SMNVEV (reference sequence). CDR3 sequence reads: CASSLIGGSGSSGANVLTF. The CDR3 DNA is TGTGCCAGCAGTTTAATAGGTGGGAGTGGGTCATCTGGGGCCAACGTCCTGACTTTC.

The CDR3 protein is CATSRDRPITEAFF. CDR3 nucleotide sequence: TGTGCCACCAGCAGAGATCGGCCAATTACTGAAGCTTTCTTT. The chain recombines TRBV15 with TRBJ1-1, with unresolved D. The CDR3 is 14 amino acids. Germline-derived CDR1 and CDR2 are LNHNV and YYDKDF (reference sequence). The ends were cut back, 0 bases at V and 5 bases at J, with 10 bases in the middle.

This clonotype was recorded only once. The CDR3 carries no conserved terminal phenylalanine or tryptophan, so it likely arises from a read error. In DNA form, the CDR3 reads TGTGCCAGCAGCCAAGAAGAAGCAAGGGGGACAGGGGAGCTGTTTTAT. This codes for CASSQEEARGTGELFY. The chain uses TRBV4-2 and TRBJ2-2, with a tentative D call TRBD1 (6 bases). In germline, CDR1 is LGHNA, CDR2 YNFKEQ. Trimming pared 0 bases from V and 8 bases from J, leaving 16 bases between. The CDR3 consists of 16 residues.

The V gene is TRBV3-1, the J gene TRBJ2-5, with TRBD2 matching over 9 bases. V trimming: 1 base; J trimming: 0 bases; junction bases outside the gene matches: 3. The CDR3 contains 16 residues. Germline V gene data show CDR1 as LGHDT and CDR2 as YNNKEL (reference sequence). The CDR3: CASSQVSGGHQETQYF. The CDR3 region has the DNA TGTGCCAGCAGCCAAGTTAGCGGGGGACACCAAGAGACCCAGTACTTC.

This clonotype came up a few times. The chain is built from TRBV12-3 or TRBV12-4 and TRBJ1-2; D is uncertain. V lost 2 bases and J lost 0, with 7 bases in between. This CDR3 has 14 residues. CDR3 protein: CASSLIGTNYGYTF. CDR3 DNA: TGTGCCAGCAGTTTAATCGGAACTAACTATGGCTACACCTTC.

This clonotype was counted between two and nine times. For the CDR3, the DNA is TGTGCCAGCACCATGAGGAGTCGGTCGGGGGACTATGGCTACACCTTC. Its protein is CASTMRSRSGDYGYTF. The V call is TRBV2, the J call TRBJ1-2; D perhaps matches TRBD1 (5 bases). This CDR3 spans 16 amino acids. Germline V CDR1 and CDR2: SNHLY, FYNNEI. Trimming took off 7 bases at V and 3 bases at J, with 21 bases between the two ends. Based on the CDR3 plus reference TRBV2 and TRBJ1-2, the full variable domain is EPEVTQTPSHQVTQMGQEVILRCVPISNHLYFYWYRQILGQKVEFLVSFYNNEISEKSEIFDDQFSVERPDGSNFTLKIRSTKLEDSAMYFCASTMRSRSGDYGYTFGSGTRLTVV.

In its sample, this clonotype was seen a few times. The chain is built from TRBV12-3 or TRBV12-4 and TRBJ2-2; TRBD1 agrees at 11 bases. The junction had 2 bases not matched to a gene; V was cut back by 3 bases and J by 5 bases. CDR3 size: 15 residues. In DNA, the CDR3 is TGTGCCAGCAGTTTGGGGGACAGGGGGACCGGGGAGCTGTTTTTT. Its translation is CASSLGDRGTGELFF.

This clonotype appeared a few times. V usage is TRBV2 and J usage is TRBJ2-7, with TRBD1 matching over 8 bases. The J segment lost 3 bases and the V segment lost 3 bases, leaving 4 bases of the junction unmatched. CDR3 length equals 14 residues. Germline loops: CDR1 SNHLY, CDR2 FYNNEI. CDR3 sequence reads: CASSERTGSYEQYF. CDR3 coding DNA: TGTGCCAGCAGTGAGAGGACAGGGAGCTACGAGCAGTACTTC.

This clonotype was seen ten or more times. J is TRBJ2-3 and V is TRBV7-9; the D gene could be TRBD1 or TRBD2 (5 bases each). Germline CDR1 reads SEHNR; CDR2 reads FQNEAQ (reference sequence). This CDR3 region has 14 residues. Trimming took off 5 bases at V and 8 bases at J, with 17 bases between the two ends. Here the CDR3 reads CASSQTVAGGTQYF. The CDR3 DNA reads as TGTGCCAGCAGCCAGACAGTTGCAGGAGGTACGCAGTATTTT.

This chain uses TRBV12-3 or TRBV12-4 with TRBJ2-2; the D gene could be TRBD1 or TRBD2 (5 bases each). V dropped 7 bases and J dropped 2 bases, with 14 bases sitting between them. This CDR3 is 15 amino acids long. Here the CDR3 reads CASIEGPTNTGELFF. The CDR3, as DNA: TGTGCCAGCATTGAGGGGCCGACTAACACCGGGGAGCTGTTTTTT.